This T cell receptor (beta chain) was obtained from a study of CD8 T cells in ankylosing spondylitis. General observations from the study: Seemingly distinctive of ankylosing spondylitis blood was a TCR beta motif formed by eight highly homologous variants.

This clonotype turned up a few times. Its antigen is not known. V was shortened by 3 bases and J by 0 bases, with 8 bases between the two germline ends. CDR1 DFQATT and CDR2 SNEGSKA come from the germline V gene (reference sequence). The CDR3 has 13 residues. Each CDR3 protein is one row after TCRdb ran MiXCR on the 5' RACE reads. This repertoire shows a few hundred thousand distinct CDR3 sequences, 20% found once; its top ten account for approximately 3.7%. The chain combines TRBV20-1 with TRBJ2-5; D is ambiguous. The sequenced sample consisted of blood, either unsorted or a sorted T cell fraction (not recorded which). This receptor was taken from a female donor with ankylosing spondylitis or in good health (not recorded which). CDR3 in DNA: TGCAGTGCTAGTCCGACAAACCAAGAGACCCAGTACTTC. Its protein is CSASPTNQETQYF.